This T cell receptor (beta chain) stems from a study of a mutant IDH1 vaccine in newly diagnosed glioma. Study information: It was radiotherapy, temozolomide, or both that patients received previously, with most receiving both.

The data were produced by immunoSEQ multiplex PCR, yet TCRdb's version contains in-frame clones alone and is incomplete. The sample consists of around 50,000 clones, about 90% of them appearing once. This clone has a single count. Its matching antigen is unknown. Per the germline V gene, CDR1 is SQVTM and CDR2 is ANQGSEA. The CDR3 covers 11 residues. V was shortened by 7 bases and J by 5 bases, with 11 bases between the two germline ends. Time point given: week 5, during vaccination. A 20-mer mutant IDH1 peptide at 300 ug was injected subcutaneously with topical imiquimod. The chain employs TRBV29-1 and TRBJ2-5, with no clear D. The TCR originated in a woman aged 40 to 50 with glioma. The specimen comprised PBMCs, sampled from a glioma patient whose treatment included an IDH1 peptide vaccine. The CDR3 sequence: CSAPSRETQYF. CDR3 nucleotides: TGCAGCGCCCCCAGCAGGGAGACCCAGTACTTC.